These T cell receptor beta chains were read from a single sample in a study of cytomegalovirus exposure and HLA in healthy donors. TCRdb keeps only in-frame clones here, not all; method: immunoSEQ multiplex PCR. Of about 140,000 clones in the sample, 75% to 80% were seen once. The specimen was PBMCs. These TCRs come from a woman in her 30s in good health and CMV-seronegative. Each CDR3 is given with its conserved first and last residue. The D gene is left open where the match is weak. Expanded clones get a size class; other rows say once, few or many, or leave the size out.

>TRBD2|TRBJ2-7|15|NA|TRBV5-1
TGCGCCAGCAGCTTGGGGGGGGGTGTATCCTACGAGCAGTACTTC
CASSLGGGVSYEQYF
>NA|TRBJ1-2|12|once|TRBV15
TGTGCCTCCGGGGGGGTTAACTATGGCTACACCTTC
CASGGVNYGYTF
>TRBD2|TRBJ2-3|16|NA|TRBV4-1
TGCGCCAGCAGCCTAGGACTAGCGGAGATCACAGATACGCAGTATTTT
CASSLGLAEITDTQYF
>TRBD1|TRBJ1-2|15|NA|TRBV7-8
TGTGCCAGCAGCTTAACGGAAAGGGGGCTCGGAGGCTACACCTTC
CASSLTERGLGGYTF
>NA|TRBJ1-6|16|many|TRBV2
TGTGCCAGCAGTCGCTCTCCAGGGTTGGGTAATTCACCCCTCCACTTT
CASSRSPGLGNSPLHF
>NA|TRBJ1-1|15|NA|TRBV5-1
TGCGCCAGCAGCTTGCATTTTGGGGGCAACACTGAAGCTTTCTTT
CASSLHFGGNTEAFF
>TRBD1|TRBJ2-2|15|NA|TRBV12-5
TGTGCTAGTGGTTCGGGACAGGGGGCAGTTGGGGAGCTGTTTTTT
CASGSGQGAVGELFF
>TRBD1|TRBJ1-1|17|NA|TRBV13
TGTGCCAGCAGCCGGCGGACAGGGGAGGAGGTGTACACTGAAGCTTTCTTT
CASSRRTGEEVYTEAFF
>NA|TRBJ1-1|15|NA|TRBV14
TGTGCCAGCAGCCTTACAGGGTTGGGGAACACTGAAGCTTTCTTT
CASSLTGLGNTEAFF
>NA|TRBJ2-1|15|NA|TRBV29-1
TGCAGCGTCGGCTCCGCGGGTGGCTCCTACAATGAGCAGTTCTTC
CSVGSAGGSYNEQFF
>NA|TRBJ2-3|14|NA|TRBV29-1
TGCAGCGTAGGGGGTGGAAGAGGAACAGATACGCAGTATTTT
CSVGGGRGTDTQYF
>TRBD1|TRBJ2-3|17|NA|TRBV5-6
TGTGCCAGCAGCTTTGACAGGGGCATGATCTCCACAGATACGCAGTATTTT
CASSFDRGMISTDTQYF
>TRBD2|TRBJ2-5|15|NA|TRBV5-1
TGCGCCAGCAGCTCCCTCCCGCGGGGGGAAGAGACCCAGTACTTC
CASSSLPRGEETQYF
>NA|TRBJ1-2|16|NA|TRBV5-1
TGCGCCAGCAGCTGGGGACACCGGGGGGAAAAAAATGGCTACACCTTC
CASSWGHRGEKNGYTF
>TRBD1|TRBJ1-5|15|NA|TRBV19
TGTGCCAGTAGGGGACAGGGCATTAGCAATCAGCCCCAGCATTTT
CASRGQGISNQPQHF
>TRBD1|TRBJ1-1|15|NA|TRBV28
TGTGCCAGCAGTACTTACAGGGGGAAGAACACTGAAGCTTTCTTT
CASSTYRGKNTEAFF
>NA|TRBJ1-1|12|NA|TRBV30
TGTGCCTTCACGGTTTTGAACACTGAAGCTTTCTTT
CAFTVLNTEAFF
>NA|TRBJ1-4|15|NA|TRBV18
TGTGCCAGCTCGTCTACAGGGATGACTAATGAAAAACTGTTTTTT
CASSSTGMTNEKLFF
>NA|TRBJ2-7|13|NA|TRBV7-2
TGTGCCAGCAGCCCAGCGGTTTCCTACGAGCAGTACTTC
CASSPAVSYEQYF
>TRBD1|TRBJ2-3|16|NA|TRBV5-1
TGCGCCAGCAGCACCGGGACAGGCAGCGCCGCAGATACGCAGTATTTT
CASSTGTGSAADTQYF
>NA|TRBJ2-7|15|NA|TRBV5-8
TGTGCCAGCAGCGCCGGGACACGGAGCTCCTACGAGCAGTACTTC
CASSAGTRSSYEQYF
>TRBD1|TRBJ2-1|17|NA|TRBV4-1
TGCGCCAGCAGCCAAGGCTCTCCCGGGACAGCTAACAATGAGCAGTTCTTC
CASSQGSPGTANNEQFF
>NA|TRBJ1-2|14|NA|TRBV7-2
TGTGCCAGCAGCAGACGGGACTCAATTCATGGCTACACCTTC
CASSRRDSIHGYTF
>TRBD2|TRBJ2-1|15|NA|TRBV2
TGTGCCAGCAGTGACAGGGCGGGGGGGACAAATGAGCAGTTCTTC
CASSDRAGGTNEQFF
>NA|TRBJ2-7|13|NA|TRBV5-4
TGTGCCAGCAGCTTGTACAGCTCCTACGAGCAGTACTTC
CASSLYSSYEQYF
>TRBD1|TRBJ1-1|18|once|TRBV5-1
TGCGCCAGCAGCCGCCATTTAACCGGGACAGAGATGAACACTGAAGCTTTCTTT
CASSRHLTGTEMNTEAFF
>NA|TRBJ1-5|13|NA|TRBV19
TGTGCCAGTAGTATTTTGGTCCGGGGATCCCCGCATTTT
CASSILVRGSPHF
>NA|TRBJ2-7|15|NA|TRBV6-5
TGTGCCAGCAGTTACTCGACGGGGTTCTCCTACGAGCAGTACTTC
CASSYSTGFSYEQYF
>NA|TRBJ2-5|14|NA|TRBV4-1
TGCGCCAGCAGCCAAGAAGGGGTTATCGAGACCCAGTACTTC
CASSQEGVIETQYF
>TRBD1|TRBJ2-5|15|few|TRBV5-4
TGTGCCAGCAGCTTGCCCGACAGGGGAGACGAGACCCAGTACTTC
CASSLPDRGDETQYF
>TRBD2|TRBJ2-1|16|NA|TRBV6-5
TGTGCCAGCAGTTACCGGGCTAGCGGGTCGGTCAATGAGCAGTTCTTC
CASSYRASGSVNEQFF
>TRBD1|TRBJ1-1|13|NA|TRBV11-3
TGTGCCAGCAGCTCTGGGACAGGGGCGCGAACTTTCTTT
CASSSGTGARTFF
>NA|TRBJ1-4|14|once|TRBV5-1
TGCGCCAGCAGCCCCGGGACTTTTAATGAAAAACTGTTTTTT
CASSPGTFNEKLFF
>NA|TRBJ2-3|16|NA|TRBV9
TGTGCCAGCAGCGTAGGGCCGGGGGGCAGTGGAGATACGCAGTATTTT
CASSVGPGGSGDTQYF
>TRBD2|TRBJ2-3|15|NA|TRBV11-2
TGTGCCAGCAGCTTAGAGGGACTAGGCACAGATACGCAGTATTTT
CASSLEGLGTDTQYF
>NA|TRBJ1-5|15|NA|TRBV4-2
TGTGCCAGCAGCCAAACGACAGTGGAGAATCAGCCCCAGCATTTT
CASSQTTVENQPQHF
>TRBD1|TRBJ1-2|13|NA|TRBV27
TGTGCCAGCAGTATAGGGACAGGGGACGGCTACACCTTC
CASSIGTGDGYTF
>NA|TRBJ2-2|15|once|TRBV5-6
TGTGCCAGCAGGGACAACTCTAGATCCACCGGGGAGCTGTTTTTT
CASRDNSRSTGELFF
>NA|TRBJ1-1|17|NA|TRBV27
TGTGCCAGCAGGACCCTTACCCAGGGCTTGAGGAACACTGAAGCTTTCTTT
CASRTLTQGLRNTEAFF
>NA|TRBJ1-4|16|few|TRBV5-1
TGCGCCAGCAGCGGAAATGACTTTGCAACTAATGAAAAACTGTTTTTT
CASSGNDFATNEKLFF
>NA|TRBJ2-5|15|once|TRBV7-3
TGTGCCAGCAGTCCTAGCAGGGGCGGACAAGAGACCCAGTACTTC
CASSPSRGGQETQYF
>TRBD2|TRBJ2-5|14|NA|TRBV2
TGTGCCAGCAGTGATACAGCGGGGCAAGAGACCCAGTACTTC
CASSDTAGQETQYF
>NA|TRBJ1-5|17|NA|TRBV4-1
TGCGCCAGCAGCCAAGAATATGGCAGGGGAGGGTATCAGCCCCAGCATTTT
CASSQEYGRGGYQPQHF
>NA|TRBJ2-1|13|NA|TRBV30
TGTGCCTGGAGTAAATCCGGGGACAATGAGCAGTTCTTC
CAWSKSGDNEQFF
>NA|TRBJ1-1|13|NA|TRBV14
TGTGCCAGCAGCCAAGTTCGGGACACTGAAGCTTTCTTT
CASSQVRDTEAFF
>TRBD2|TRBJ2-3|19|NA|TRBV9
TGTGCCAGCAGCGTAGATTTGAGGGGTGCTAGCGGGGGTTTAGATACGCAGTATTTT
CASSVDLRGASGGLDTQYF
>NA|TRBJ2-3|14|NA|TRBV28
TGTGCCAGCACCGAGCCACAGGGAACAGATACGCAGTATTTT
CASTEPQGTDTQYF
>NA|TRBJ2-3|16|NA|TRBV9
TGTGCCAGCAGCCCCTCTGGGGGACACGCGACAGATACGCAGTATTTT
CASSPSGGHATDTQYF
>NA|TRBJ2-2|16|few|TRBV5-4
TGTGCCAGCAGCAACCGGGACATCCCCACCACCGGGGAGCTGTTTTTT
CASSNRDIPTTGELFF
>NA|TRBJ1-2|16|NA|TRBV6-5
TGTGCCAGCAGTTACTCAGGCATCACTCTAGGAAATGGCTACACCTTC
CASSYSGITLGNGYTF
>NA|TRBJ2-3|15|NA|TRBV5-1
TGCGCCAGCAGCAAAACATCGTCTAGCACAGATACGCAGTATTTT
CASSKTSSSTDTQYF
>NA|TRBJ1-2|15|NA|TRBV2
TGTGCCAGCAGTTACAGGGACGCCGGTTCAAATGGCTACACCTTC
CASSYRDAGSNGYTF
>NA|TRBJ1-5|14|few|TRBV5-4
TGTGCCAGCAGTTTACAGGGTAGTGGTCAGCCCCAGCATTTT
CASSLQGSGQPQHF
>TRBD1|TRBJ1-4|16|NA|TRBV6-1
TGTGCCAGCAGTGCGATTTCCGGGACAGGGGAGGAAAAACTGTTTTTT
CASSAISGTGEEKLFF
>TRBD1|TRBJ1-2|15|NA|TRBV6-1
TGTGCCAGCAGTGAGGGACAGGGAGGATTCTATGGCTACACCTTC
CASSEGQGGFYGYTF